A selection of T cell receptor beta chains follows, all from one sample in a study of T cell responses to AZD1222 COVID-19 vaccine. TCRdb's copy holds only in-frame clones and misses some; the assay was immunoSEQ multiplex PCR. This sample yields roughly 100,000 clones, of which around nine tenths are seen a single time; 20% belongs to the top ten. This sample comprised peripheral blood, obtained on day 0 of AZD1222 vaccination. The receptors derive from an adult in good health. The CDR3 runs from the conserved cysteine through the conserved F or W. A D gene is named only where the DNA matches it firmly.

J gene,D gene,CDR3 length,V gene,CDR3 protein
TRBJ1-2,TRBD1,13,TRBV5-1,CASSTGDRDGYTF
TRBJ2-1,-,14,TRBV7-2,CASSLVDAHNEQFF
TRBJ2-5,-,14,TRBV4-3,CASSRAEATETQYF
TRBJ2-7,-,14,TRBV21-1,CASSKALWGFKQYF
TRBJ1-6,-,13,TRBV3-1/TRBV3-2,CASSQGATSPLHF
TRBJ1-1,TRBD1,15,TRBV18,CASSPRQGRNTEAFF
TRBJ2-2,-,14,TRBV7-6,CASSPGFSEGELFF
TRBJ1-6,-,15,TRBV5-4,CASSPPGGLNSPLHF
TRBJ1-1,-,14,TRBV5-1,CASSSGTPNTEAFF
TRBJ2-7,TRBD2,17,TRBV14,CASSQAAGTSGRYEQYF
TRBJ2-2,-,16,TRBV6-5,CASSYSVGVNTGELFF
TRBJ2-5,TRBD2,14,TRBV3-1/TRBV3-2,CASSLGLAGETQYF
TRBJ1-5,-,14,TRBV18,CASSPGANNQPQHF
TRBJ1-4,-,15,TRBV7-2,CASSLTSTTNEKLFF
TRBJ1-2,TRBD1,16,TRBV28,CASSLSVGGAVSGYTF
TRBJ1-1,TRBD1,18,TRBV28,CASRPNRDRNFMNTEAFF
TRBJ2-7,TRBD2,15,TRBV6-5,CASSYSSGGPDEQYF
TRBJ1-2,TRBD1,13,TRBV2,CASSIGTGDGYTF
TRBJ2-2,TRBD1,15,TRBV18,CASSPQQGAGGELFF
TRBJ2-7,-,15,TRBV7-2,CASSSQRGYGYEQYF
TRBJ1-5,-,14,TRBV5-8,CASSLGRESQPQHF
TRBJ2-3,TRBD2,17,TRBV7-2,CASSQGGTASGGDTQYF
TRBJ1-5,TRBD1,17,TRBV28,CASSSGQGMDSNQPQHF
TRBJ1-2,TRBD1,14,TRBV11-2,CASSLRGGNYGYTF
TRBJ1-1,-,15,TRBV4-3,CASSQQQGVNTEAFF
TRBJ1-4,-,14,TRBV9,CASSPGQTNEKLFF
TRBJ1-2,-,14,TRBV5-1,CASSLGGSPYGYTF
TRBJ1-6,-,18,TRBV3-1/TRBV3-2,CASSRVCPIIHHNSPLHF
TRBJ1-1,-,15,TRBV18,CASSPSATVITEAFF
TRBJ2-5,-,13,TRBV10-3,CAISESGGETQYF
TRBJ2-5,-,15,TRBV7-6,CASSHNTGGGETQYF